This T cell receptor beta chain was identified in a study of blood T cell repertoires in COVID-19. The V and J ends lost 1 base and 3 bases respectively, with 12 bases between them. Germline CDR1 is LGHDT and CDR2 is YNNKEL (reference sequence). The CDR3 loop spans 16 amino acids. Data came from immunoSEQ multiplex PCR; TCRdb stores just in-frame clones and leaves some out. The sample records 36,000 or so clones, 90% being singletons. The TCR was taken from a human donor in a cohort sampled during active COVID-19. The sequenced material came from peripheral blood. J is TRBJ2-2 and V is TRBV3-1 (or the pseudogene TRBV3-2); possible D gene TRBD1, 6 bases. The CDR3 reads CASSQGHTGHTGELFF. Written as DNA, the CDR3 is TGTGCCAGCAGCCAAGGGCATACAGGGCACACCGGGGAGCTGTTTTTT.